The next 2 T cell receptor beta chains were all read from a single sample in a study of cytomegalovirus exposure and HLA in healthy donors. 60 Vbeta and 13 Jbeta primers were used in PCR. The protocol was immunoSEQ multiplex PCR, while the TCRdb copy is restricted to in-frame clones and leaves out a portion. Of approximately 150,000 clones in the sample, approximately 60% are singletons; the top ten hold roughly 6.4%. Material: PBMCs. All receptors derive from a woman in her fifties or sixties in good health and CMV-seropositive.

This clone has more than one count but fewer than ten. The chain couples TRBV10-2 to TRBJ2-7, with 9 positions matching TRBD1. The V gene end was trimmed by 10 bases and the J gene end by 1 base; junction bases not matched to a gene: 11. This CDR3 comprises 15 residues. Germline-derived CDR1 and CDR2 are WSHSY and SAAADI. The CDR3 DNA sequence: TGCGCCACTAGGGACGAGACAGGGGGGTCCTACGAGCAGTACTTC. The encoded protein is CATRDETGGSYEQYF.

This clone was observed a few times. The chain is built from TRBV4-1 and TRBJ2-3, with no clear D. V shed 7 bases and J shed 6 bases, with 11 bases lying between them. This CDR3 is built from 12 residues. Germline V gene sequence: CDR1 MGHRA, CDR2 YSYEKL. The chain's CDR3 is CASIEELDTQYF. The DNA for the CDR3 is TGCGCCAGCATAGAGGAATTGGATACGCAGTATTTT.